The clone carrying this T cell receptor beta chain showed up just a few times. The data were taken from a study of blood T cell repertoires in COVID-19. Looking at the study overall: The United States, Italy and Spain provided the acute and convalescent COVID-19 samples. The cDNA or gDNA used as material had been derived from T cells, B-cell-depleted T cells, or PBMCs.

In the original analysis: Researchers report that nucleated cell counts were estimated from reference gene primer amplification. Some clones are missing from TCRdb's copy, which holds only in-frame ones; the method was immunoSEQ multiplex PCR. V, J and clone size reflect that table, while D and trimming were determined from the DNA. The repertoire includes 85,000 to 95,000 clones, about 78% of them detected once, and roughly 14% sits in the top ten. Germline CDR1 is SNHLY and CDR2 is FYNNEI. V was pared by 8 bases and J by 3 bases, with 13 bases between. This CDR3 contains 13 residues. The sequence derives from a woman of 80 years or more with acute or convalescent COVID-19. Sequenced sample: peripheral blood. The gene calls are TRBV2 and TRBJ2-5; tentatively, D is TRBD2 (6 bases). In DNA form, the CDR3 reads TGTGCCAGCGGGTACGGGGGAAAAGAGACCCAGTACTTC. The encoded protein is CASGYGGKETQYF.